The sequence of this TCR beta chain was determined in a study of blood T cell repertoires in COVID-19. Study-wide context: COVID-19 samples from acute and convalescent phases originated in the United States, Italy and Spain. Nucleic acid was either cDNA or gDNA, and it came from T cells, B-cell-depleted T cells, or PBMCs.

This CDR3 is 17 amino acids long. The V gene end was trimmed by 0 bases and the J gene end by 6 bases; junction bases not matched to a gene: 9. In germline, CDR1 is LGHNA, CDR2 YNFKEQ. Original methodology: From reference gene primer amplification, estimates of nucleated cell counts were derived. Data came from immunoSEQ multiplex PCR; TCRdb stores just in-frame clones and leaves some out. V, J and clone size were drawn from that table, and D and trimming were deduced from the DNA. The profile shows some 320,000 clones, about 87% of them singletons. Sequencing was done on a sample of peripheral blood. This sequence was found in a woman younger than 45 who had recovered from COVID-19. The chain couples TRBV4-2 to TRBJ2-1, with 9 bases aligning to TRBD2. In nucleotides, the CDR3 is TGTGCCAGCAGCCAAGATGTGGCGGGGGGGTCAGTCAATGAGCAGTTCTTC. Its translation: CASSQDVAGGSVNEQFF.